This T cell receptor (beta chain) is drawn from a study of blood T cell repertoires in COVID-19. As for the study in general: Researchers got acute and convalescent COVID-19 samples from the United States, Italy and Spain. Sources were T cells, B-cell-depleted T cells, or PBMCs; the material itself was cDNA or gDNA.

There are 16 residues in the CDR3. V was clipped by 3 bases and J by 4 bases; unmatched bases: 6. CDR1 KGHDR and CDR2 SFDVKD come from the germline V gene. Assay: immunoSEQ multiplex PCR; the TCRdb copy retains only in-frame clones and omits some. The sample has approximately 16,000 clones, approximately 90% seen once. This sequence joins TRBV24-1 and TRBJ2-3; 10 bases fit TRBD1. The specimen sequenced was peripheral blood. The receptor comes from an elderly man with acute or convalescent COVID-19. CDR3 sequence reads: CATSDPTGGEADTQYF. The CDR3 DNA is TGTGCCACCAGTGATCCGACAGGGGGCGAGGCAGATACGCAGTATTTT.